The present TCR beta chain was sequenced within a study of blood T cell repertoires in COVID-19. Study-level information: From the United States, Italy and Spain came samples of acute and convalescent COVID-19.

Repertoires were generated with immunoSEQ multiplex PCR, while TCRdb's copy carries only in-frame clones and drops some. The sample yields 150,000 to 190,000 clones, about 88% seen once. V shed 5 bases, J shed 6 bases, and the junction held 6 bases outside the gene matches. Germline lookup yields CDR1 SGHTA and CDR2 FQGTGA. The CDR3 contains 15 residues. This sequence joins TRBV7-3 and TRBJ1-3, with 11 bases identical to TRBD1. The origin of this receptor is a woman aged 55-69 years with COVID-19, enrolled during active disease. Sequenced: peripheral blood. This chain's CDR3 is CASSPDRGLANTIYF. For the CDR3, the DNA is TGTGCCAGCAGCCCGGACAGGGGGCTGGCAAACACCATATATTTT. Filled out from reference TRBV7-3 and TRBJ1-3, the complete variable domain reads GAGVSQTPSNKVTEKGKYVELRCDPISGHTALYWYRQSLGQGPEFLIYFQGTGAADDSGLPNDRFFAVRPEGSVSTLKIQRTERGDSAVYLCASSPDRGLANTIYFGEGSWLTVV.